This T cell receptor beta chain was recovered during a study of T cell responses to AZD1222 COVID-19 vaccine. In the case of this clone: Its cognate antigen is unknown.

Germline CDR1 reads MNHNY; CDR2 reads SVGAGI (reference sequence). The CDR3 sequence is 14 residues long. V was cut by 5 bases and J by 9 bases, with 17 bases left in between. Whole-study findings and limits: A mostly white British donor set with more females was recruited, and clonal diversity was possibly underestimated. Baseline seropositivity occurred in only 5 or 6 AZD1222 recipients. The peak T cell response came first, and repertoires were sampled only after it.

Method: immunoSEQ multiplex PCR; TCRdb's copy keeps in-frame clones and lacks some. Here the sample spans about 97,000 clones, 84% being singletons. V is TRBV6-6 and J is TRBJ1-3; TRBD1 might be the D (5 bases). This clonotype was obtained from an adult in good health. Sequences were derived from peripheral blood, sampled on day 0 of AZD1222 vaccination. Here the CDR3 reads CASSPGTSRSTIYF. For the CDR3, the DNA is TGTGCCAGCAGTCCCGGGACTTCCAGAAGCACCATATATTTT.